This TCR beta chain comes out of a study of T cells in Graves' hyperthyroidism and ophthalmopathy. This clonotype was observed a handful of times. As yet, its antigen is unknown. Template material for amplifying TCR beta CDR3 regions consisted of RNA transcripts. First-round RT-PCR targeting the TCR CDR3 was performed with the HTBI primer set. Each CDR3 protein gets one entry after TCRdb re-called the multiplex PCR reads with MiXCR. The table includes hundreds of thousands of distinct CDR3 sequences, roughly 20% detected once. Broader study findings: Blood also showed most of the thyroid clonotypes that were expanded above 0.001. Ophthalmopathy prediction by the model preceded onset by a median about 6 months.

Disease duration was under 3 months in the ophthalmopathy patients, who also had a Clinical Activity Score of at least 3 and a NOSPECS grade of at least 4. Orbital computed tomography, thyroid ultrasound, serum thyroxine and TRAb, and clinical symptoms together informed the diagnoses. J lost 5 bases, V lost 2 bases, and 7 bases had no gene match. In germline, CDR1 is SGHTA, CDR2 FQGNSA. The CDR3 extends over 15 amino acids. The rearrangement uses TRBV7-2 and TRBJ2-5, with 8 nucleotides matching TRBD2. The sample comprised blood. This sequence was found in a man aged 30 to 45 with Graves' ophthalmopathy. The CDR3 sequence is CASSLQGTRGETQYF. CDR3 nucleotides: TGTGCCAGCAGCTTACAAGGGACTAGGGGGGAGACCCAGTACTTC.